This T cell receptor beta chain was recovered during a study of T-cell memory formation after mild COVID-19. This CDR3 is built from 13 residues. Germline values: CDR1 SGHTA, CDR2 FQGTGA. V lost 0 bases, J lost 8 bases, and 10 bases lay in between. Study-level results: CD4+ bias marked clones expanding day 15 to 37, unlike balanced contracting clones. CD4+ clones that contracted lay mainly in CM and EM; CD8+ ones lay in EMRA.

Comment on this clonotype: Its target is unknown.

Employing constant-segment primers, 5'RACE generated TCR alpha and TCR beta cDNA libraries bearing sample barcodes and UMIs. TCRdb reanalysed the 5' RACE reads using MiXCR and keeps one entry per CDR3 protein. The table lists 300,000 or so distinct CDR3 sequences, roughly 16% of them singletons, with approximately 25% in the top ten. The sequence came from a man aged 18 to 30 who had mild COVID-19 (a few samples of this study predate the infection). Cell type and time point are not known. Sequencing used PBMCs or a T cell subset sorted from them (not recorded which). The V call is TRBV7-3, the J call TRBJ1-2, with D unclear. CDR3 nucleotide sequence: TGTGCCAGCAGCTTAACCAGAGAGCGGGGCTACACCTTC. Protein: CASSLTRERGYTF.